Shown below are 31 T cell receptor beta chains from a single sample sequenced in a study of PD-1 blockade in classical Hodgkin lymphoma. Every patient experienced relapse after autologous stem cell transplantation, and brentuximab vedotin exposure varied. This table comes from immunoSEQ multiplex PCR, and its TCRdb copy is limited to in-frame clones, with some not included. The repertoire includes roughly 70,000 clones, 71% of them detected once, and 7.5% to 10% sits in the top ten. This sample comprised peripheral blood mononuclear cells (PBMCs), obtained before the second cycle of nivolumab. All receptors come from a human donor with classical Hodgkin lymphoma.

The V call is TRBV28, the J call TRBJ1-2, with 9 bases fitting TRBD1. The V and J ends lost 4 bases and 3 bases, in that order; junction bases with no gene match: 9. CDR3 size: 16 residues. CDR1 MDHEN and CDR2 SYDVKM come from the germline V gene. CDR3 region: CASSSLSWDRDYGYTF. The CDR3 DNA reads TGTGCCAGCAGTTCCCTATCCTGGGACAGGGACTATGGCTACACCTTC.

In nucleotides, the CDR3 is TGTGCCAGCAGTTACGGGGGAACCGGGGAGCTGTTTTTT. Translation: CASSYGGTGELFF. V gene TRBV6-6 combines with J gene TRBJ2-2; possibly TRBD1 or TRBD2 for D (5 bases each). Germline V gives CDR1 MNHNY, CDR2 SVGAGI (reference sequence). The CDR3 length is 13 residues. Deletions cut 2 bases from V and 5 bases from J, with 6 bases between.

CDR3 region: CSVSGGAGTDTQYF. In DNA form, the CDR3 reads TGCAGCGTTTCGGGGGGGGCTGGCACAGATACGCAGTATTTT. The chain employs TRBV29-1 and TRBJ2-3; TRBD2 agrees at 8 bases. V was clipped by 5 bases and J by 1 base; unmatched bases: 5. Germline V gene lookup returns CDR1 SQVTM and CDR2 ANQGSEA. The CDR3 is made up of 14 amino acids.

The chain uses TRBV5-1 and TRBJ2-1; D is unresolved. The length of the CDR3 is 15 residues. Germline loops: CDR1 SGHRS, CDR2 YFSETQ. The germline V and J ends were trimmed by 4 bases and 0 bases, with 11 bases remaining between them. This chain's CDR3 is CASSPTSSSYNEQFF. The CDR3 bases are TGCGCCAGCAGCCCAACTTCCTCCTCCTACAATGAGCAGTTCTTC.

This clone has just a few counts. This chain joins TRBV2 and TRBJ1-4, with 8 nucleotides matching TRBD1. This CDR3 spans 16 amino acids. Germline values: CDR1 SNHLY, CDR2 FYNNEI. V lost 6 bases to trimming and J lost 5 bases; unmatched junction nucleotides: 11. CDR3: CASSIDAPGGNEKLFF. CDR3 sequence (DNA): TGTGCCAGCAGCATAGACGCGCCAGGGGGCAATGAAAAACTGTTTTTT.

The chain carries TRBV2 and TRBJ1-2, with D unclear. CDR3 length: 13 residues. Germline CDR1 SNHLY, CDR2 FYNNEI. V was shortened by 3 bases and J by 5 bases, with 10 bases between the two germline ends. The CDR3 sequence: CASSEAGGYGYTF. DNA of the CDR3: TGTGCCAGCAGTGAGGCCGGCGGGTATGGCTACACCTTC.

V is TRBV28 and J is TRBJ1-2; D is possibly TRBD1 (6 bases). Trimming left V 4 bases short and J 4 bases short, with 16 bases between. The CDR3 sequence is 15 residues long. Germline CDR1 and CDR2: MDHEN and SYDVKM. DNA for the CDR3: TGTGCCAGCAGTTCCTCCCGAGGGGGGGCCTATGGCTACACCTTC. Its protein is CASSSSRGGAYGYTF.

The chain recombines TRBV11-2 with TRBJ2-7; weak D call: TRBD1 (6 bases). This CDR3 is built from 14 residues. Trimming took 3 bases from V and 2 from J, leaving 11 bases between them. The germline V gene encodes CDR1 SGHAT and CDR2 FQNNGV. CDR3 protein: CASSFKQGPYEQYF. For the CDR3, the DNA is TGTGCCAGCAGCTTCAAACAGGGACCCTACGAGCAGTACTTC.

The rearrangement joins TRBV10-2 to TRBJ1-1, with TRBD1 as a possible D gene (5 bases). The V end was cut by 6 bases, the J end by 3 bases, with 11 bases between. Germline lookup yields CDR1 WSHSY and CDR2 SAAADI. CDR3 length equals 13 residues. The chain's CDR3 is CASRGGIYTEAFF. The CDR3 bases are TGCGCCAGCAGGGGGGGTATCTACACTGAAGCTTTCTTT.

In its sample, this clone was seen a few times. The CDR3 nucleotides read TGCGCCAGCAGTCATGGGTCTTCCTATGGCTACACCTTC. This codes for CASSHGSSYGYTF. The chain joins TRBV5-1 to TRBJ1-2; D remains unclear. The ends were cut back, 5 bases at V and 4 bases at J, with 12 bases in the middle. CDR3 length: 13 residues. The germline V gene encodes CDR1 SGHRS and CDR2 YFSETQ. Using reference TRBV5-1 and TRBJ1-2 for the parts outside the CDR3, the full variable domain is KAGVTQTPRYLIKTRGQQVTLSCSPISGHRSVSWYQQTPGQGLQFLFEYFSETQRNKGNFPGRFSGRQFSNSRSEMNVSTLELGDSALYLCASSHGSSYGYTFGSGTRLTVV.

This clone is a singleton in its sample. V usage is TRBV6-1 and J usage is TRBJ2-5; D perhaps matches TRBD1 (6 bases). The CDR3 extends over 14 amino acids. Trimming removed 6 bases at V and 1 base at J, with 12 bases between. From germline, CDR1 is MNHNS and CDR2 SASEGT. The CDR3 spells CASSFTGSQETQYF. The CDR3 nucleotides read TGTGCCAGCAGCTTCACAGGGTCCCAAGAGACCCAGTACTTC.

The rearrangement links TRBV2 to TRBJ1-1; D not resolved. CDR1 is SNHLY, CDR2 FYNNEI, per germline. V shed 6 bases and J shed 4 bases, with 15 bases lying between them. The CDR3 sequence is 14 residues long. In DNA, the CDR3 is TGTGCCAGCAGAGTAACGGGGATCGGCACTGAAGCTTTCTTT. Its translation: CASRVTGIGTEAFF.

V is TRBV6-5 and J is TRBJ1-1, with D possibly matching TRBD1 (5 bases). Per the germline V gene, CDR1 is MNHEY and CDR2 is SVGAGI. The CDR3 sequence is 14 residues long. Trimming removed 2 bases from V and 3 bases from J, with 10 bases in between. The chain's CDR3 is CASSYADSHTEAFF. The CDR3 DNA is TGTGCCAGCAGTTACGCAGACAGCCACACTGAAGCTTTCTTT.

J is TRBJ2-4 and V is TRBV11-2, with D unclear. The CDR3 is made up of 16 amino acids. The germline V gene encodes CDR1 SGHAT and CDR2 FQNNGV. The V gene lost 4 bases and the J gene lost 2 bases, with 15 bases spanning the gap. The CDR3 sequence: CASSSLVEVSKNIQYF. In DNA form, the CDR3 reads TGTGCCAGCAGCTCCCTCGTGGAAGTCTCCAAAAACATTCAGTACTTC.

This clone was seen only a few times. The chain carries TRBV11-2 and TRBJ1-1; no clear D gene. With 6 bases removed from V and 7 bases from J, the gap between germline ends came to 12 bases. Germline V gene data show CDR1 as SGHAT and CDR2 as FQNNGV. The CDR3 sequence is 12 residues long. CDR3 protein: CASSPVLVEAFF. As DNA, the CDR3 is TGTGCCAGCAGTCCAGTGTTGGTTGAAGCTTTCTTT.

V gene TRBV9 combines with J gene TRBJ1-6; the match to TRBD1 covers 8 bases. The V segment lost 3 bases and the J segment 9 bases; nucleotides outside the gene matches: 8. Germline CDR1 and CDR2: SGDLS and YYNGEE. The CDR3 is 15 amino acids. The CDR3 DNA follows: TGTGCCAGCAGCGCAGGGACAGGCGAAGCTTCACCCCTCCACTTT. Translated, it gives CASSAGTGEASPLHF.

The chain employs TRBV6-5 and TRBJ2-1; no definite D call. Germline CDR1 MNHEY, CDR2 SVGAGI. The CDR3 has 15 amino acids. The ends were cut back, 3 bases at V and 0 bases at J, with 9 bases in the middle. The CDR3 loop is CASSYETSSYNEQFF. Here the CDR3 DNA reads TGTGCCAGCAGTTATGAGACGAGCTCCTACAATGAGCAGTTCTTC.

V and J are TRBV27 and TRBJ2-2; 9 nucleotides agree with TRBD2. The CDR3 extends over 16 amino acids. V lost 3 bases to trimming and J lost 5 bases; unmatched junction nucleotides: 7. CDR1 and CDR2 from the germline V gene are MNHEY and SMNVEV (reference sequence). Here the CDR3 DNA reads TGTGCCAGCAGTTTTCGGCTAGCGGGGAGTACCGGGGAGCTGTTTTTT. It is translated as CASSFRLAGSTGELFF.

V is TRBV30 and J is TRBJ2-3, with 8 bases identical to TRBD2. This CDR3 is built from 15 residues. Trimming at V came to 3 bases and at J to 0 bases, leaving 5 bases not matched to a gene. The germline V gene encodes CDR1 GTSNPN and CDR2 SVGIG (reference sequence). The DNA of the CDR3 is TGTGCCTGGAGCGGCGGGGGGCGAAGCACAGATACGCAGTATTTT. Protein: CAWSGGGRSTDTQYF. The entire variable domain, with the rest obtained from reference TRBV30 and TRBJ2-3, is as follows: SQTIHQWPATLVQPVGSPLSLECTVEGTSNPNLYWYRQAAGRGLQLLFYSVGIGQISSEVPQNLSASRPQDRQFILSSKKLLLSDSGFYLCAWSGGGRSTDTQYFGPGTRLTVL.

The chain has TRBV6-1 and TRBJ1-2; TRBD1 matches at 7 bases. Germline V gene data show CDR1 as MNHNS and CDR2 as SASEGT. The V and J ends lost 7 bases and 3 bases, in that order; junction bases with no gene match: 5. CDR3 length: 13 residues. The CDR3 region is CASTLGQDYGYTF. The CDR3 bases are TGTGCCAGCACCCTAGGACAGGACTATGGCTACACCTTC.

The chain carries TRBV2 and TRBJ2-1; weak D call: TRBD1 (6 bases). Germline CDR1 is SNHLY and CDR2 is FYNNEI. V gave up 5 bases and J gave up 2 bases, with 10 bases separating them. The CDR3 covers 14 residues. CDR3 coding DNA: TGTGCCAGCAGTTCCGGACAGACCTACAATGAGCAGTTCTTC. Protein product: CASSSGQTYNEQFF.

V and J are TRBV7-8 and TRBJ2-3, with D possibly TRBD2 on 6 matching bases. Germline-derived CDR1 and CDR2 are SGHVS and FQNEAQ. Trimming took 3 bases from V and 4 from J, leaving 14 bases between them. This CDR3 is 15 amino acids long. CDR3 residues: CASSLREGVPDTQYF. CDR3 nucleotides: TGTGCCAGCAGCTTGCGGGAAGGGGTCCCAGATACGCAGTATTTT.

The chain carries TRBV29-1 and TRBJ2-1, with 10 positions matching TRBD2. V lost 0 bases to trimming and J lost 4 bases; unmatched junction nucleotides: 18. The CDR3 sequence is 20 residues long. Germline CDR1 and CDR2: SQVTM and ANQGSEA. As DNA, the CDR3 is TGCAGCGTTGAAGATAGTAATAGCGGGAGGATACAAACAATTTACAATGAGCAGTTCTTC. Translated, it gives CSVEDSNSGRIQTIYNEQFF.

This chain joins TRBV29-1 and TRBJ1-1; the D is unclear. CDR1 and CDR2 (germline): SQVTM, ANQGSEA. This CDR3 is 11 amino acids long. CDR3 in amino acids: CLVWAPDGAFF. Written as DNA, the CDR3 is TGCCTCGTCTGGGCCCCGGATGGGGCTTTCTTT.

This clone was seen many times. Other DNA sequences within the sample encode an identical CDR3. V gene TRBV9 combines with J gene TRBJ1-4, with 9 positions matching TRBD1. Looked up from germline, CDR1 is SGDLS and CDR2 is YYNGEE. After removal of 2 bases from V and 5 bases from J, the junction contained 10 bases not matched to a gene. The CDR3 spans 17 residues. CDR3 in amino acids: CASSVGTYRGLNEKLFF. The CDR3 DNA reads TGTGCCAGCAGCGTCGGAACATACAGGGGGCTGAATGAAAAACTGTTTTTT.

J is TRBJ2-5 and V is TRBV11-3; 14 bases match TRBD2. The germline gives CDR1 SGHNT, CDR2 YENEEA. The CDR3 loop spans 15 amino acids. The trim removed 4 bases at V and 5 bases at J, leaving 3 bases unmatched. CDR3 loop: CASSSGLAGAETQYF. CDR3 DNA sequence: TGTGCCAGCAGCTCGGGACTAGCGGGGGCGGAGACCCAGTACTTC. Full variable domain (outside the CDR3, taken from reference TRBV11-3 and TRBJ2-5): EAGVVQSPRYKIIEKKQPVAFWCNPISGHNTLYWYLQNLGQGPELLIRYENEEAVDDSQLPKDRFSAERLKGVDSTLKIQPAELGDSAVYLCASSSGLAGAETQYFGPGTRLLVL.

Here the CDR3 reads CASSLTSGYYNEQFF. CDR3 coding DNA: TGTGCCAGCAGTCTGACTAGCGGATACTACAATGAGCAGTTCTTC. This chain links TRBV2 with TRBJ2-1; 9 bases are a match to TRBD2. Trimming took 5 bases from V and 3 from J; bases not matched to a gene: 5. The CDR3 is 15 amino acids. Germline values: CDR1 SNHLY, CDR2 FYNNEI.

The rearrangement joins TRBV6-1 to TRBJ2-5; possibly TRBD1 for D (6 bases). V dropped 4 bases and J dropped 2 bases, with 8 bases sitting between them. Germline CDR1 is MNHNS and CDR2 is SASEGT. This CDR3 is 13 amino acids long. DNA for the CDR3: TGTGCCAGCAGTGGACAGGAACAAGAGACCCAGTACTTC. It yields the protein CASSGQEQETQYF.

This rearrangement joins TRBV30 to TRBJ2-3; no firm D call. Trimming removed 3 bases at V and 4 bases at J, with 11 bases between. The CDR3 runs 13 residues. The germline V gene encodes CDR1 GTSNPN and CDR2 SVGIG (reference sequence). CDR3 sequence (DNA): TGTGCCTGGAGCCTAAAGGGCGCAGATACGCAGTATTTT. Its translation: CAWSLKGADTQYF.

The rearrangement joins TRBV5-1 to TRBJ1-2; no clear D gene. Germline-derived CDR1 and CDR2 are SGHRS and YFSETQ. The CDR3 is 15 amino acids. V was cut by 1 base and J by 7 bases, with 17 bases left in between. The CDR3 sequence is CASSLFSEDVSGYTF. CDR3 in DNA: TGCGCCAGCAGCTTGTTTTCGGAGGATGTGAGTGGCTACACCTTC. Together with reference TRBV5-1 and TRBJ1-2, the CDR3 gives the full variable domain: KAGVTQTPRYLIKTRGQQVTLSCSPISGHRSVSWYQQTPGQGLQFLFEYFSETQRNKGNFPGRFSGRQFSNSRSEMNVSTLELGDSALYLCASSLFSEDVSGYTFGSGTRLTVV.

V gene TRBV19 combines with J gene TRBJ2-6, with D perhaps matching TRBD2 (5 bases). This CDR3 contains 14 residues. The germline V and J ends were trimmed by 9 bases and 4 bases, with 13 bases remaining between them. Germline V lookup: CDR1 LNHDA, CDR2 SQIVND (reference sequence). This chain's CDR3 is CASAGWEGANVLTF. CDR3 DNA sequence: TGTGCCAGCGCCGGCTGGGAGGGGGCCAACGTCCTGACTTTC.